The rows below give T cell receptor beta chains drawn from one sample of a study of CD8 T cells in ankylosing spondylitis. Via MiXCR, TCRdb re-called the 5' RACE reads, giving one row per CDR3 protein. This sample has about 210,000 distinct CDR3 sequences, with over 7% found just once. The sample consisted of blood, either unsorted or a sorted T cell fraction (not recorded which). The receptors shown here come from a female donor with ankylosing spondylitis or in good health (not recorded which). Each CDR3 is given with its conserved first and last residue.

V | CDR3
TRBV19 | CASSMQAPVNQPQHF
TRBV6-2/TRBV6-3 | CASTSGRLSYEQYF
TRBV4-2 | CASSQDASGVRNEQFF
TRBV20-1 | CSAARTGDYEQYF
TRBV10-3 | CAISDSYEQYF
TRBV7-9 | CASRHGQGRRGYTF
TRBV7-2 | CASSLKGQPSQQYF
TRBV6-2/TRBV6-3 | CASSYSSRESGYTF
TRBV28 | CASSQDSLAYEQYF
TRBV6-5 | CASSPGDVKYF
TRBV5-2 | CARGPEVHSYNEQFF
TRBV7-2 | CASREADTQYF
TRBV5-1 | CASSFGTGQNTEAFF
TRBV20-1 | CSARAPGQVYTEAFF
TRBV6-4 | CASSDSYYEQYF
TRBV20-1 | CSAGQGPYEQYF
TRBV5-5 | CASSRTGGPYNEQFF
TRBV5-1 | CASSYMGRRTTGEQYF
TRBV20-1 | CSATGRTDTQYF
TRBV7-9 | CASSLTSGSGEQYF
TRBV7-2 | CASSLWGSSYNSPLHF
TRBV28 | CASSFDGGQYF
TRBV19 | CASLPGVDTEAFF
TRBV5-1 | CASRLTGHTNNEQFF
TRBV12-3/TRBV12-4 | CASSFQLGTDTQYF
TRBV6-1 | CASSGGNSNQPQHF
TRBV6-6 | CASSYRAEDEAFF
TRBV7-9 | CASSLAPGDPDTQYF
TRBV7-9 | CASSFPGLANTIYF
TRBV4-3 | CASSQENTGELFF
TRBV24-1 | CATSGGGSTDTQYF
TRBV10-3 | CAISGGTKGEQYF
TRBV10-3 | CAIGEMNEQYF
TRBV12-5 | CASGPGTSGSNEQFF
TRBV12-3/TRBV12-4 | CASSLTPDRRSGYTF
TRBV20-1 | CSASGSILTYEQYF
TRBV11-2 | CASSSRDLQQNEQYF
TRBV5-1 | CASSPLVGIHTF
TRBV4-3 | CASSQGWQVQAGELFF
TRBV27 | CASSLRLAGGGSYNEQFF
TRBV7-9 | CASSLATGLAGNEQFF
TRBV5-1 | CASTPNQSGNTIYF
TRBV27 | CASRAGASSGTGELFF
TRBV7-2 | CASSLARTGTEAFF
TRBV7-6 | CASSVGAGRPYNEQFF
TRBV12-3/TRBV12-4 | CASSPGTDKNTIYF
TRBV15 | CATSTSRQETQYF
TRBV5-1 | CASSLGVAEETQYF
TRBV28 | CASSRLIQETQYF
TRBV5-1 | CASSLAASRDYTF
TRBV10-3 | CATMDRVVVAGETQYF
TRBV12-3/TRBV12-4 | CASTGGVRYNEQFF
TRBV20-1 | CSAWTGDPSYEQYF